The 7 T cell receptor beta chains in this list originate from one sample, sequenced in a study of cytomegalovirus exposure and HLA in healthy donors. Both 60 Vbeta primers and 13 Jbeta primers went into the PCR. Measured with immunoSEQ multiplex PCR; TCRdb has only the in-frame clones, and not every one. Of 180,000 or so clones listed, roughly 75% are singletons. Sample: PBMCs. Source of these receptors: a woman in her 30s in good health and CMV-seronegative.

The genes are TRBV29-1 and TRBJ2-7, with TRBD1 identical over 7 bases. The CDR3 is 14 amino acids. J lost 2 bases, V lost 5 bases, and 9 bases had no gene match. Germline loops: CDR1 SQVTM, CDR2 ANQGSEA. This chain's CDR3 is CSVCPGTVAYEQYF. The DNA for the CDR3 is TGCAGCGTTTGCCCCGGGACAGTTGCCTACGAGCAGTACTTC.

The chain is built from TRBV6-5 and TRBJ2-1, with D possibly being TRBD2 (5 bases). This CDR3 has 14 residues. V was pared by 0 bases and J by 7 bases, with 10 bases between. Germline values: CDR1 MNHEY, CDR2 SVGAGI. The CDR3 loop reads CASSYSLGGNEQFF. For the CDR3, the DNA is TGTGCCAGCAGTTACTCACTAGGTGGTAATGAGCAGTTCTTC.

The V gene is TRBV30, the J gene TRBJ1-5, with TRBD1 matching 8 bases. The V gene end was trimmed by 2 bases and the J gene end by 4 bases; junction bases not matched to a gene: 7. This CDR3 region has 15 residues. Germline CDR1 is GTSNPN and CDR2 is SVGIG (reference sequence). The CDR3 loop is CAWSTQGAQNQPQHF. CDR3 DNA sequence: TGTGCCTGGAGTACCCAGGGGGCTCAGAATCAGCCCCAGCATTTT.

CDR3 nucleotides: TGTGCCAGCAGCGTCACAGGGTTACCTGGAAACACCATATATTTT. Translation gives CASSVTGLPGNTIYF. V gene TRBV6-1 combines with J gene TRBJ1-3; TRBD1 is a possible D gene (6 bases). CDR1 is MNHNS, CDR2 SASEGT, per germline. Trimming took 6 bases from V and 2 from J, leaving 14 bases between them. CDR3 length equals 15 residues.

The CDR3 DNA sequence: TGTGCCAGCAGCTTGCAGGGCGGTCGGTGGGAGCAGTACTTC. Its translation is CASSLQGGRWEQYF. This rearrangement joins TRBV5-6 to TRBJ2-7; possible D gene TRBD1, 5 bases. V was shortened by 1 base and J by 7 bases, with 15 bases between the two germline ends. This CDR3 has 14 residues. Per the germline V gene, CDR1 is SGHDT and CDR2 is YYEEEE.

This clone has a handful of counts. This chain joins TRBV6-1 and TRBJ2-5, with a possible D match to TRBD2 (5 bases). Between the trimmed V and J ends, which lost 7 bases and 2 bases, there was a span of 14 bases. The CDR3 runs to 14 residues. Germline assignment: CDR1 MNHNS and CDR2 SASEGT. The CDR3, as DNA: TGTGCCAGCACCGAGCGAGGGAATCAAGAGACCCAGTACTTC. As protein: CASTERGNQETQYF.

The CDR3 is CAWSGSYRTEQFF. The CDR3 bases are TGTGCCTGGAGTGGATCATACAGGACTGAGCAGTTCTTC. The chain carries TRBV30 and TRBJ2-1, with D perhaps TRBD1 (5 bases). The V gene lost 1 base and the J gene lost 9 bases, with 13 bases spanning the gap. CDR1 and CDR2 from the germline V gene are GTSNPN and SVGIG (reference sequence). The CDR3 runs to 13 residues.